These T cell receptor beta chains were read from a single sample in a study of OX40 agonist ivuxolimab in advanced cancers. The repertoire was sequenced with immunoSEQ multiplex PCR; TCRdb's copy has only in-frame clones and lacks some. Of 70,000 to 90,000 clones detected, around 85% appear once; the ten largest clones hold more than 4%. Sample: CD4+ or CD8+ T cells sorted from blood, taken in a trial of the OX40 agonist ivuxolimab. The receptor source for this set is an adult with an advanced solid tumor such as melanoma, head and neck, liver or kidney cancer. Both conserved end residues are part of each CDR3. A D gene is named only where the DNA matches it firmly. Not all rows give a size; the values are once, few, many and, for expanded clones, a class.

J,V,D,size,DNA,CDR3
TRBJ1-2,TRBV5-1,TRBD1,-,TGCGCCAGCGACATAGGGGGCTCGACCAACTATGGCTACACCTTC,CASDIGGSTNYGYTF
TRBJ1-6,TRBV4-1,-,-,TGCGCCAGCAGCCTCAATGGCGGGACGGGTCGCTCACCCCTCCACTTT,CASSLNGGTGRSPLHF
TRBJ1-6,TRBV11-3,-,-,TGTGCCAGCAGCTTAGTCCCAACCACTCGAGTAAATAATTCACCCCTCCACTTT,CASSLVPTTRVNNSPLHF
TRBJ1-2,TRBV5-4,TRBD1,-,TGTGCCAGCTCCTTCTCTAGGGGGCTAGGGGTAGGCTACACCTTC,CASSFSRGLGVGYTF
TRBJ2-1,TRBV19,-,-,TGTGCCAGTAGTCCGAGCTCCTACAATGAGCAGTTCTTC,CASSPSSYNEQFF
TRBJ2-2,TRBV5-1,TRBD1,-,TGCGCCAGCAGCCCGGGACAGGGCCACACCGGGGAGCTGTTTTTT,CASSPGQGHTGELFF
TRBJ2-2,TRBV7-2,TRBD2,-,TGTGCCAGCAGCTCCCAAGCGGGAGGGCGTTGGACCGGGGAGCTGTTTTTT,CASSSQAGGRWTGELFF
TRBJ1-2,TRBV29-1,TRBD1,-,TGCAGCGTTGTCACAGGGGGATACTATGGCTACACCTTC,CSVVTGGYYGYTF
TRBJ2-3,TRBV7-6,-,-,TGTGCCAGCACCAGTGGGGGCAGGGTCTTAGATACGCAGTATTTT,CASTSGGRVLDTQYF
TRBJ2-7,TRBV4-1,TRBD2,-,TGCGCCAGCAGCCAAGACTTCGCTAGCGGGATTCCCGAGCAGTACTTC,CASSQDFASGIPEQYF
TRBJ1-5,TRBV20-1,-,few,TGCAGTGCTAGAGATGAACAGCCCCAGCATTTT,CSARDEQPQHF
TRBJ2-2,TRBV27,-,-,TGTGTCAGCAGTTTATTAGGGAAACCCGGGGAGCTGTTTTTT,CVSSLLGKPGELFF
TRBJ2-1,TRBV9,TRBD2,-,TGTGCCAGCAGCCCACTAGCGGGAAAATACAATGAGCAGTTCTTC,CASSPLAGKYNEQFF
TRBJ2-7,TRBV18,TRBD1,once,TGTGCCAGCTCATCGGAAGCCGGGACAGGGGCCTACGAGCAGTACTTC,CASSSEAGTGAYEQYF
TRBJ1-2,TRBV7-8,-,-,TGTGCCAGCAGCGCTCCAGCCTTTTTTGGCTACACCTTC,CASSAPAFFGYTF
TRBJ2-1,TRBV6-4,-,-,TGTGCCACCGATGGACCCACAGGCAATGAGCAGTTCTTC,CATDGPTGNEQFF
TRBJ1-1,TRBV10-3,-,-,TGTGCCATCAGTGAGTCTGCCAGACGGAACACTGAAGCTTTCTTT,CAISESARRNTEAFF
TRBJ2-1,TRBV2,TRBD2,-,TGTGCCAGCAGTGAGGTAGCGGGGGGGTCGTTCTACAATGAGCAGTTCTTC,CASSEVAGGSFYNEQFF
TRBJ1-1,TRBV18,-,-,TGTGCCAGCTCACCACCCGCCGACAGGAGTGAAGCTTTCTTT,CASSPPADRSEAFF
TRBJ1-2,TRBV4-1,-,-,TGCGCCAGCAGCTTAATTACAGGTCGAGAGAACTATGGCTACACCTTC,CASSLITGRENYGYTF
TRBJ2-1,TRBV11-3,-,-,TGTGCCAGCAGTCTCAGGAGCCCCTCCTACAATGAGCAGTTCTTC,CASSLRSPSYNEQFF
TRBJ1-5,TRBV2,TRBD1,-,TGTGCCAGCATTGATAACAGGGGGACGAATCAGCCCCAGCATTTT,CASIDNRGTNQPQHF
TRBJ2-1,TRBV29-1,-,-,TGCAGCGTTGAGGGCGGAGGATTCGGGAATGAGCAGTTCTTC,CSVEGGGFGNEQFF
TRBJ1-1,TRBV27,TRBD1,-,TGTGCCAGCAGTTCAAGACAGGGGGCGGTAACTGAAGCTTTCTTT,CASSSRQGAVTEAFF
TRBJ2-1,TRBV7-2,-,-,TGTGCCAGCAGCCTCTCGGCAGGGAGCTACAATGAGCAGTTCTTC,CASSLSAGSYNEQFF
TRBJ1-6,TRBV4-2,TRBD1,-,TGTGCCAGCAGCCAAGATCCTGGGGACAGGAATTCACCCCTCCACTTT,CASSQDPGDRNSPLHF
TRBJ2-3,TRBV11-3,TRBD1,-,TGTGCCAGCAGCTTCGGGACAGAGCCTAGCACAGATACGCAGTATTTT,CASSFGTEPSTDTQYF
TRBJ2-7,TRBV4-2,TRBD1,-,TGTGCCAGCAGCCCACGAGACAGGGGGAGCTCCTACGAGCAGTACTTC,CASSPRDRGSSYEQYF
TRBJ2-7,TRBV11-3,-,-,TGTGCCAGCAGCTTAGGTCAGGGGACAACCTACGAGCAGTACTTC,CASSLGQGTTYEQYF
TRBJ2-7,TRBV4-2,TRBD2,-,TGTGCCAGCAGCCGAACGGCTAGCGGCTACGAGCAGTACTTC,CASSRTASGYEQYF
TRBJ1-3,TRBV6-5,-,-,TGTGCCAGCAGTAGACCTTTGGACTCTGGAAACACCATATATTTT,CASSRPLDSGNTIYF
TRBJ1-4,TRBV4-1,-,-,TGCGCCAGCAGCCAAGGGACAGCAGCAACTAATGAAAAACTGTTTTTT,CASSQGTAATNEKLFF
TRBJ1-2,TRBV10-2,-,-,TGCGCCAGCAGTCCTGACAGGTTCTATGGCTACACCTTC,CASSPDRFYGYTF
TRBJ1-4,TRBV4-2,-,-,TGTGCCAGCAGCCAAGAAACAGGGTTTAATGAAAAACTGTTTTTT,CASSQETGFNEKLFF
TRBJ1-1,TRBV7-3,-,-,TGTGCCAGCAGGAGGGAGATGAACACTGAAGCTTTCTTT,CASRREMNTEAFF
TRBJ1-4,TRBV27,TRBD1,once,TGTGCCAGTCCGGTCCCCCCAACAGGGGCACCAACTAATGAAAAACTGTTTTTT,CASPVPPTGAPTNEKLFF
TRBJ1-4,TRBV30,-,-,TGTGCCTGGAGCTCCGGGATAACGAGTGAAAAACTGTTTTTT,CAWSSGITSEKLFF
TRBJ1-1,TRBV4-1,TRBD1,-,TGCGCCAGCAGCCGGGGACAGGAAGCTTTCTTT,CASSRGQEAFF
TRBJ1-6,TRBV2,-,-,TGTGCCAGCGGGCAGAATAATTCACCCCTCCACTTT,CASGQNNSPLHF
TRBJ2-3,TRBV18,-,-,TGTGCCAGCTCACCCCTTGGGACTGCCGACACAGATACGCAGTATTTT,CASSPLGTADTDTQYF
TRBJ2-5,TRBV7-2,-,-,TGTGCCAGCAGCCCCCGGTTACCCGCGGTTGGGGGAGAGGAGACCCAGTACTTC,CASSPRLPAVGGEETQYF
TRBJ2-5,TRBV5-4,TRBD2,-,TGTGCCAGCAGCCAGGGACTAAAAGAGACCCAGTACTTC,CASSQGLKETQYF
TRBJ1-2,TRBV6-5,-,-,TGTGCCAGCAGTTACGTGGGCAGGGGCTACACCTTC,CASSYVGRGYTF
TRBJ1-3,TRBV4-1,-,-,TGCGCCAGCAGCCAAGATCTGGGTGCGGTCTCTGGAAACACCATATATTTT,CASSQDLGAVSGNTIYF
TRBJ2-3,TRBV7-9,-,few,TGTGCCAGCAGCTTATCACAGGCCGGGGATACGCAGTATTTT,CASSLSQAGDTQYF
TRBJ1-4,TRBV2,-,-,TGTGCCAGCAGTCCCCGGTCTAATGAAAAACTGTTTTTT,CASSPRSNEKLFF
TRBJ1-4,TRBV19,TRBD1,-,TGTGCCAGTAGTATTTTTGGCGGACAGGGAGACATAAATGAAAAACTGTTTTTT,CASSIFGGQGDINEKLFF
TRBJ1-4,TRBV19,TRBD1,-,TGTGCCAGTAAAGCCCAACAGGGGGCAGTTTTGAAACTGTTTTTT,CASKAQQGAVLKLFF
TRBJ2-7,TRBV4-2,TRBD1,-,TGTGCCAGCAGCCAACCTGGGCCGGGACAGGGGACCTTCTACGAGCAGTACTTC,CASSQPGPGQGTFYEQYF